This T cell receptor beta chain was identified during a study of T cell repertoires in cytomegalovirus infection. Study-wide context: Through public TCR beta signatures, both CMV infection and matching HLA type were indicated.

CDR3 length: 13 residues. Germline CDR1 reads MNHNS; CDR2 reads SASEGT. The V segment lost 6 bases and the J segment 13 bases; nucleotides outside the gene matches: 8. TCRdb itself ran the reads through MiXCR, one entry per CDR3 protein. The sample has roughly 130,000 distinct CDR3 sequences; more than 20% are singletons. This clonotype was recorded a few times. The target antigen is unknown. This sequence joins TRBV6-1 and TRBJ2-3, with 12 bases fitting TRBD2. The origin of this receptor is a human donor in good health (CMV status not recorded). Some clones in this sample may be carry-over from other donors' samples. What was sequenced was PBMCs, sequenced either directly or after in vitro stimulation (not recorded which). CDR3 sequence (DNA): TGTGCCAGCAGGAGACTAGCGGGAGACCCCGAGTATTTT. Its protein is CASRRLAGDPEYF.